One sample yielded the 28 T cell receptor beta chains listed below, sequenced in a study of T cell responses to AZD1222 COVID-19 vaccine. TCRdb keeps only in-frame clones here, not all; method: immunoSEQ multiplex PCR. The sample has 100,000 to 150,000 clones, 70% to 90% seen once. The source was peripheral blood, collected on day 0 of AZD1222 vaccination. These receptors were collected from an adult in good health.

This clone came up a few times. The chain has TRBV25-1 and TRBJ2-7; the D gene is possibly TRBD2 (5 bases). CDR1 is MGHDK and CDR2 is SYGVNS in the germline V gene. The germline V and J ends were trimmed by 3 bases and 7 bases, with 19 bases remaining between them. The CDR3 extends over 15 amino acids. The DNA for the CDR3 is TGTGCCAGCAGTGACTCTAGACTACCGGCGTATGAGCAGTACTTC. As protein: CASSDSRLPAYEQYF.

This clone was detected only a few times. This chain joins TRBV9 and TRBJ1-2; TRBD1 is a possible D gene (6 bases). The ends were cut back, 0 bases at V and 4 bases at J, with 10 bases in the middle. CDR1 and CDR2 (germline): SGDLS, YYNGEE. The CDR3 has 14 residues. The CDR3 reads CASSVESRGYGYTF. The CDR3 DNA is TGTGCCAGCAGCGTAGAGTCCAGGGGCTATGGCTACACCTTC. The full variable domain, rest sourced from reference TRBV9 and TRBJ1-2, is DSGVTQTPKHLITATGQRVTLRCSPRSGDLSVYWYQQSLDQGLQFLIQYYNGEERAKGNILERFSAQQFPDLHSELNLSSLELGDSALYFCASSVESRGYGYTFGSGTRLTVV.

A few counts support this clone. V and J are TRBV3-1 (or the pseudogene TRBV3-2) and TRBJ2-7; D remains ambiguous. The CDR3 is 16 residues long. V lost 0 bases and J 0 bases, leaving 12 bases between the germline ends. Germline CDR1 LGHDT, CDR2 YNNKEL (reference sequence). The chain's CDR3 is CASSQDAARSSYEQYF. In nucleotides, the CDR3 is TGTGCCAGCAGCCAAGACGCAGCTCGGAGCTCCTACGAGCAGTACTTC.

The rearrangement uses TRBV2 and TRBJ2-1, with 11 positions matching TRBD2. The CDR3 is 16 amino acids. With V trimmed by 4 bases and J by 6 bases, 8 bases remained unmatched. Germline CDR1 reads SNHLY; CDR2 reads FYNNEI. The CDR3 DNA sequence: TGTGCCAGCAGTGGGATTTTAGCGGGGGGGCTCAATGAGCAGTTCTTC. This sequence encodes CASSGILAGGLNEQFF.

The chain employs TRBV7-7 and TRBJ1-4; no clear D. CDR1 SSHAT and CDR2 FNYEAQ come from the germline V gene (reference sequence). V lost 5 bases to trimming and J lost 2 bases, with 9 bases between them. The CDR3 totals 14 residues. Here the CDR3 reads CASSPSATNEKLFF. The CDR3 DNA is TGTGCCAGCAGCCCGAGTGCGACTAATGAAAAACTGTTTTTT.

The chain joins TRBV5-4 to TRBJ2-3; D remains unclear. The V end was cut by 3 bases, the J end by 3 bases, with 11 bases between. Germline-derived CDR1 and CDR2 are SGHNT and YYREEE (reference sequence). CDR3 length: 14 residues. CDR3 loop: CASSSPPFTDTQYF. The CDR3, as DNA: TGTGCCAGCAGCTCCCCCCCCTTTACAGATACGCAGTATTTT.

The V call is TRBV2, the J call TRBJ1-6; D unclear. The V end was cut by 8 bases, the J end by 5 bases, with 16 bases between. This CDR3 is 15 amino acids long. Per the germline V gene, CDR1 is SNHLY and CDR2 is FYNNEI. The DNA for the CDR3 is TGTGCCAGCCGTGGCCATGTAGATCATAATTCACCCCTCCACTTT. It is translated as CASRGHVDHNSPLHF. Complete variable domain (other parts from reference TRBV2 and TRBJ1-6): EPEVTQTPSHQVTQMGQEVILRCVPISNHLYFYWYRQILGQKVEFLVSFYNNEISEKSEIFDDQFSVERPDGSNFTLKIRSTKLEDSAMYFCASRGHVDHNSPLHFGNGTRLTVT.

V and J are TRBV7-2 and TRBJ2-2; TRBD2 aligns across 9 bases. V dropped 4 bases and J dropped 2; count of bases not matched to a gene: 11. This CDR3 is 18 amino acids long. CDR1 is SGHTA and CDR2 is FQGNSA in the germline V gene. CDR3 sequence reads: CASSWVASGVGNTGELFF. CDR3 nucleotide sequence: TGTGCCAGCAGCTGGGTGGCTAGCGGGGTTGGAAACACCGGGGAGCTGTTTTTT.

The gene calls are TRBV5-1 and TRBJ2-7; D gene unclear. CDR1 and CDR2 from the germline V gene are SGHRS and YFSETQ. There are 14 residues in the CDR3. The V end was cut by 0 bases, the J end by 2 bases, with 9 bases between. CDR3: CASSLEQPAYEQYF. CDR3 DNA: TGCGCCAGCAGCTTGGAACAGCCGGCCTACGAGCAGTACTTC.

This chain uses TRBV28 with TRBJ1-1; TRBD1 agrees at 11 bases. Per germline, CDR1 MDHEN and CDR2 SYDVKM. The length of the CDR3 is 15 residues. The ends lost 8 bases at V and 1 base at J; junction bases unmatched: 6. As DNA, the CDR3 is TGTGCCAGCGTAGGACAGGGGGCAACGAACACTGAAGCTTTCTTT. It encodes CASVGQGATNTEAFF.

The chain uses TRBV9 and TRBJ2-7; either TRBD1 or TRBD2 may supply D (6 bases each). This CDR3 has 14 residues. Germline V gene sequence: CDR1 SGDLS, CDR2 YYNGEE. V lost 3 bases to trimming and J lost 4 bases, with 14 bases between them. The CDR3 DNA follows: TGTGCCAGCAGCGAACAGGGACTTGCGTACGAGCAGTACTTC. It translates to CASSEQGLAYEQYF.

This rearrangement joins TRBV27 to TRBJ1-5, with D possibly matching TRBD1 (5 bases). The V gene lost 4 bases and the J gene lost 1 base, with 17 bases spanning the gap. The CDR3 contains 17 residues. Looked up from germline, CDR1 is MNHEY and CDR2 is SMNVEV (reference sequence). The CDR3 sequence: CASSSWDGIQSNQPQHF. As DNA, the CDR3 is TGTGCCAGCAGTTCCTGGGACGGGATTCAAAGCAATCAGCCCCAGCATTTT.

In DNA, the CDR3 is TGTGCCAGCAGCTTGACAGGGGGCCCATTAATGAACACTGAAGCTTTCTTT. This gives the protein CASSLTGGPLMNTEAFF. The V gene is TRBV5-6, the J gene TRBJ1-1, with 9 nucleotides matching TRBD1. The CDR3 has 17 residues. Germline V gene sequence: CDR1 SGHDT, CDR2 YYEEEE. Trimming removed 1 base from V and 0 bases from J; junction bases left unmatched: 7.

There are a few counts of this clone. This chain's CDR3 is CASSHGQMNTEAFF. Here the CDR3 DNA reads TGTGCCAGCAGCCATGGTCAGATGAACACTGAAGCTTTCTTT. V gene TRBV4-2 combines with J gene TRBJ1-1; no clear D. Germline V gene data show CDR1 as LGHNA and CDR2 as YNFKEQ. Trimming left V 3 bases short and J 0 bases short, with 8 bases between. This CDR3 has 14 amino acids.

This clone was detected only once. The V call is TRBV3-1 (or the pseudogene TRBV3-2), the J call TRBJ2-2; D is possibly TRBD2 (6 bases). CDR1 is LGHDT, CDR2 YNNKEL, per germline (reference sequence). This CDR3 spans 16 amino acids. Trimming took off 4 bases at V and 4 bases at J, with 16 bases between the two ends. CDR3 nucleotide sequence: TGTGCCAGCAGCCGTGGAGGGTCGGTTGCCACCGGGGAGCTGTTTTTT. It is translated as CASSRGGSVATGELFF.

The V and J genes are TRBV7-3 and TRBJ1-1; TRBD1 aligns across 8 bases. Unmatched junction bases numbered 4, after V lost 5 bases and J lost 5 bases. CDR3 length: 13 amino acids. From germline, CDR1 is SGHTA and CDR2 FQGTGA. The CDR3 nucleotides read TGTGCCAGCAGCCCAACAGGGGGAACTGAAGCTTTCTTT. Protein sequence: CASSPTGGTEAFF.

The chain uses TRBV5-6 and TRBJ1-2; TRBD1 agrees at 7 bases. The V segment lost 0 bases and the J segment 4 bases; nucleotides outside the gene matches: 12. Looked up from germline, CDR1 is SGHDT and CDR2 is YYEEEE. The CDR3 covers 17 residues. The CDR3 sequence: CASSLVGETGNRYGYTF. DNA of the CDR3: TGTGCCAGCAGCTTGGTGGGAGAGACAGGGAACCGCTATGGCTACACCTTC.

V and J are TRBV5-1 and TRBJ2-7, with TRBD1 identical over 9 bases. This CDR3 spans 14 amino acids. CDR1 and CDR2 (germline): SGHRS, YFSETQ. J lost 9 bases, V lost 4 bases, and 11 bases had no gene match. The CDR3 coding sequence is TGCGCCAGCAGCGTAACAGGGGGCGGAATTTCGCAGTACTTC. This codes for CASSVTGGGISQYF.

The chain recombines TRBV28 with TRBJ1-2; TRBD1 might be the D (6 bases). There are 14 residues in the CDR3. The ends were cut back, 7 bases at V and 5 bases at J, with 17 bases in the middle. CDR1 and CDR2 (germline): MDHEN, SYDVKM. Written as DNA, the CDR3 is TGTGCCAGCACCCACGGAAGGGGGGATTATGGCTACACCTTC. As protein: CASTHGRGDYGYTF.

The V gene is TRBV2, the J gene TRBJ1-1; unclear D gene. Germline V gene sequence: CDR1 SNHLY, CDR2 FYNNEI. Trimming removed 6 bases from V and 2 bases from J, with 10 bases in between. This CDR3 comprises 13 residues. The CDR3: CASRTTGNTEAFF. The CDR3 nucleotides are TGTGCCAGCAGGACGACGGGTAACACTGAAGCTTTCTTT.

The CDR3 region has the DNA TGTGCCAGCAGCTCGGGACTAGCGTTGGAGACCCAGTACTTC. The encoded protein is CASSSGLALETQYF. The rearrangement uses TRBV5-4 and TRBJ2-5, with 10 bases lining up with TRBD2. With V trimmed by 3 bases and J by 5 bases, 4 bases remained unmatched. Looked up from germline, CDR1 is SGHNT and CDR2 is YYREEE (reference sequence). There are 14 residues in the CDR3. The full variable domain, completed using reference TRBV5-4 and TRBJ2-5, is ETGVTQSPTHLIKTRGQQVTLRCSSQSGHNTVSWYQQALGQGPQFIFQYYREEENGRGNFPPRFSGLQFPNYSSELNVNALELDDSALYLCASSSGLALETQYFGPGTRLLVL.

V and J are TRBV7-2 and TRBJ1-1, with a tentative D call TRBD1 (5 bases). Trimming stripped 3 bases from V and 6 bases from J, with 14 bases between. The CDR3 is made up of 14 amino acids. Germline V gene lookup returns CDR1 SGHTA and CDR2 FQGNSA. The CDR3 region is CASSLSGGWAEAFF. The CDR3 DNA is TGTGCCAGCAGCTTGTCCGGGGGATGGGCTGAAGCTTTCTTT.

The chain recombines TRBV18 with TRBJ1-1, with D tentatively TRBD1 (6 bases). The CDR3 has 14 amino acids. Germline CDR1 is KGHSH and CDR2 is LQKENI. Trimming removed 3 bases from V and 1 base from J, with 9 bases in between. The CDR3 bases are TGTGCCAGCTCACCCCCGACAGGGAACACTGAAGCTTTCTTT. Translation gives CASSPPTGNTEAFF.

The J gene is TRBJ2-5, the V gene TRBV5-4, with 15 bases aligning to TRBD2. The CDR3 has 18 amino acids. Germline V lookup: CDR1 SGHNT, CDR2 YYREEE (reference sequence). J was trimmed by 6 bases and V by 4 bases; bases with no gene match: 13. CDR3 residues: CASSPGLAGGSLGQTQYF. The CDR3 DNA reads TGTGCCAGCAGCCCGGGACTAGCGGGAGGATCATTGGGGCAGACCCAGTACTTC. Variable domain in full (rest from reference TRBV5-4 and TRBJ2-5): ETGVTQSPTHLIKTRGQQVTLRCSSQSGHNTVSWYQQALGQGPQFIFQYYREEENGRGNFPPRFSGLQFPNYSSELNVNALELDDSALYLCASSPGLAGGSLGQTQYFGPGTRLLVL.

The V call is TRBV7-9, the J call TRBJ2-1; no clear D. Germline V gene data show CDR1 as SEHNR and CDR2 as FQNEAQ (reference sequence). This CDR3 contains 13 residues. V lost 1 base and J 8 bases, leaving 9 bases between the germline ends. The DNA of the CDR3 is TGTGCCAGCAGCTTAGGGCAGAGCGATGAGCAGTTCTTC. This gives the protein CASSLGQSDEQFF.

The V call is TRBV18, the J call TRBJ1-2, with 9 bases matching TRBD1. This CDR3 contains 15 residues. Germline-derived CDR1 and CDR2 are KGHSH and LQKENI. Trimming removed 4 bases from V and 2 bases from J; junction bases left unmatched: 5. CDR3 loop: CASSLRDRENYGYTF. Here the CDR3 DNA reads TGTGCCAGCTCACTCCGGGACAGGGAGAACTATGGCTACACCTTC.

J is TRBJ1-1 and V is TRBV7-9; the D gene is possibly TRBD1 (5 bases). Trimming left V 5 bases short and J 4 bases short, with 17 bases between. This CDR3 contains 15 residues. Germline assignment: CDR1 SEHNR and CDR2 FQNEAQ (reference sequence). The CDR3 here is CASSPGTAPSTEAFF. CDR3 sequence (DNA): TGTGCCAGCAGCCCAGGGACTGCCCCATCCACTGAAGCTTTCTTT. The full variable domain, rest sourced from reference TRBV7-9 and TRBJ1-1, is DTGVSQNPRHKITKRGQNVTFRCDPISEHNRLYWYRQTLGQGPEFLTYFQNEAQLEKSRLLSDRFSAERPKGSFSTLEIQRTEQGDSAMYLCASSPGTAPSTEAFFGQGTRLTVV.

V is TRBV7-8 and J is TRBJ2-1; 7 nucleotides align to TRBD1. Germline V gene lookup returns CDR1 SGHVS and CDR2 FQNEAQ. Unmatched junction bases numbered 1, after V lost 0 bases and J lost 5 bases. CDR3 length: 14 amino acids. This chain's CDR3 is CASSLATGDNEQFF. DNA of the CDR3: TGTGCCAGCAGCTTAGCCACAGGGGACAATGAGCAGTTCTTC.